This T cell receptor (beta chain) comes out of a study of blood T cell repertoires in COVID-19. Study-level background: COVID-19 samples collected from the United States, Italy and Spain covered acute and convalescent phases. From T cells, B-cell-depleted T cells, or PBMCs came the material, which was cDNA or gDNA.

The germline V and J ends were trimmed by 1 base and 6 bases, with 15 bases remaining between them. Germline values: CDR1 MRHNA, CDR2 SNTAGT. This CDR3 contains 16 residues. Authors' methods: Using reference gene primer amplification, nucleated cell counts were estimated. Profiling relied on immunoSEQ multiplex PCR, and the TCRdb table lists in-frame clones only, not all of them. For V, J and clone size, that table is used; D and trimming come from the DNA. The sample consists of about 350,000 clones, approximately 89% of them appearing once. The chain couples TRBV6-4 to TRBJ2-2; maybe TRBD2 (6 bases). Sample: peripheral blood. This TCR came from a woman younger than 30 who had recovered from COVID-19. The CDR3: CASSDLEGFSAGELFF. The DNA of the CDR3 is TGTGCCAGCAGTGACTTGGAGGGTTTTTCCGCCGGGGAGCTGTTTTTT.